These 28 T cell receptor beta chains originate from one sample sequenced in a study of CD8 T cells in Susac syndrome. Random hexamers were used to reverse transcribe the RNA input (about 0.5 to 1 ug). TCRdb reanalysed the immunoSEQ multiplex PCR reads using MiXCR and keeps one entry per CDR3 protein. The sample shows 250,000 or so distinct CDR3 sequences, 85% to 95% of them seen only once. Sequencing used CD4+ T cells from PBMCs. The receptors originated from a human donor with multiple sclerosis.

V gene TRBV20-1 combines with J gene TRBJ2-5; D remains unclear. CDR1 is DFQATT, CDR2 SNEGSKA, per germline (reference sequence). CDR3 size: 13 residues. V dropped 3 bases and J dropped 5 bases, with 13 bases sitting between them. Here the CDR3 DNA reads TGCAGTGCTAGTGTCCCGGCTGGCGAGACCCAGTACTTC. Residues: CSASVPAGETQYF.

This chain connects TRBV3-1 to TRBJ2-1; 11 nucleotides align to TRBD2. Germline lookup yields CDR1 LGHDT and CDR2 YNNKEL (reference sequence). This CDR3 region has 16 residues. V shed 5 bases, J shed 2 bases, and the junction held 5 bases outside the gene matches. The CDR3 is CASSTTSGSAYNEQFF. The CDR3 coding sequence is TGTGCCAGCAGCACTACTAGCGGGAGTGCCTACAATGAGCAGTTCTTC.

The V call is TRBV5-8, the J call TRBJ2-2; 8 bases are shared with TRBD1. Germline V gene data show CDR1 as SGHTS and CDR2 as YDEGEE. CDR3 length: 16 residues. J gave up 6 bases and V 4 bases, and 11 bases lay outside the gene matches. The CDR3 sequence: CASSPWTGSNAGELFF. CDR3 nucleotides: TGTGCCAGCAGCCCTTGGACAGGGTCCAACGCCGGGGAGCTGTTTTTT.

This clonotype occurred once. This chain joins TRBV6-6 and TRBJ2-7, with D perhaps matching TRBD1 (6 bases). Trimming left V 8 bases short and J 4 bases short, with 9 bases between. CDR3 length: 11 residues. The germline V gene encodes CDR1 MNHNY and CDR2 SVGAGI (reference sequence). CDR3 DNA sequence: TGTGCCAGCGACAGGCATTACGAGCAGTACGTC. Amino acid sequence: CASDRHYEQYV.

The chain is built from TRBV6-2 or TRBV6-3 and TRBJ2-7; no clear D gene. Germline values: CDR1 MNHEY, CDR2 SVGEGT. The germline V and J ends were trimmed by 7 bases and 6 bases, with 19 bases remaining between them. There are 14 residues in the CDR3. The CDR3 sequence: CASKGRSILREQYF. In DNA, the CDR3 is TGTGCCAGCAAAGGACGGTCTATCCTGCGCGAGCAGTACTTC.

The chain carries TRBV7-9 and TRBJ2-7, with 9 bases fitting TRBD1. With 6 bases clipped from V and 2 bases from J, the junction kept 5 bases outside the gene matches. There are 14 residues in the CDR3. CDR1 and CDR2 from the germline V gene are SEHNR and FQNEAQ (reference sequence). CDR3 residues: CASRGGQGTYEQYF. CDR3 coding DNA: TGTGCCAGCAGGGGGGGACAGGGAACCTACGAGCAGTACTTC.

The chain has TRBV19 and TRBJ2-2; 7 nucleotides line up with TRBD1. The germline gives CDR1 LNHDA, CDR2 SQIVND (reference sequence). V lost 9 bases and J lost 1; bases outside the gene matches: 5. The length of the CDR3 is 14 residues. The CDR3 loop is CARRNRGNTGELFF. As DNA, the CDR3 is TGTGCCAGAAGAAACAGGGGGAACACCGGGGAGCTGTTTTTT.

The chain uses TRBV29-1 and TRBJ1-1; D perhaps matches TRBD1 (5 bases). CDR1 and CDR2 (germline): SQVTM, ANQGSEA. The CDR3 sequence is 12 residues long. V was pared by 4 bases and J by 11 bases, with 17 bases between. The CDR3 coding sequence is TGCAGCGTTGGAACCAGGGAGGGCGGTGCTTTCTTT. It is translated as CSVGTREGGAFF.

This clonotype was seen a single time. The chain links TRBV20-1 to TRBJ2-7; the match to TRBD1 covers 7 bases. Germline V lookup: CDR1 DFQATT, CDR2 SNEGSKA (reference sequence). CDR3 length equals 14 residues. Trimming removed 5 bases from V and 5 bases from J; junction bases left unmatched: 12. The CDR3 spells CSAAPTGTANEQYF. DNA for the CDR3: TGCAGTGCTGCACCCACCGGGACAGCTAACGAGCAGTACTTC.

This clonotype appeared a single time. The limits of the CDR3 on the DNA are not certain, so only TCRdb's listed CDR3 is given. CDR3: CATSDFFGAGSPF. The rearrangement uses TRBV24-1 and TRBJ2-4; the table gives TRBD1 as D, unverified against the DNA. The CDR3 region is 13 residues in length, termini included. The V gene's germline CDR1 is KGHDR and CDR2 SFDVKD.

The chain joins TRBV5-1 to TRBJ2-3; D gene uncertain. The V gene's germline CDR1 is SGHRS and CDR2 YFSETQ. The CDR3 totals 16 residues. Trimming shortened V by 0 bases and J by 1 base, and 12 bases separated the two germline ends. CDR3 sequence: CASSLELTKRTDTQYF. Here the CDR3 DNA reads TGCGCCAGCAGCTTGGAGCTAACAAAACGCACAGATACGCAGTATTTT.

J is TRBJ2-7 and V is TRBV12-3 or TRBV12-4; D not resolved. Trimming shortened V by 6 bases and J by 4 bases, and 16 bases separated the two germline ends. CDR3 size: 14 residues. This CDR3 reads CASSRPLESYEQYF. For the CDR3, the DNA is TGTGCCAGCAGCCGCCCTCTAGAGAGTTACGAGCAGTACTTC.

V and J are TRBV15 and TRBJ2-3; no reliable D call. Trimming left V 8 bases short and J 8 bases short, with 14 bases between. The germline V gene encodes CDR1 LNHNV and CDR2 YYDKDF (reference sequence). This CDR3 region has 12 residues. CDR3 coding DNA: TGTGCCACCGCTATCGGGTCAGGTACGCAGTATTTT. Translating gives CATAIGSGTQYF.

The chain has TRBV20-1 and TRBJ2-2, with no clear D. CDR3 length: 13 amino acids. V lost 5 bases to trimming and J lost 0 bases, with 7 bases between them. CDR1 and CDR2 from the germline V gene are DFQATT and SNEGSKA (reference sequence). CDR3 sequence reads: CSADRSNTGELFF. The CDR3 nucleotides read TGCAGTGCTGACCGGTCGAACACCGGGGAGCTGTTTTTT.

The rearrangement joins TRBV14 to TRBJ2-1, with TRBD2 matching 10 bases. The V gene end was trimmed by 4 bases and the J gene end by 3 bases; junction bases not matched to a gene: 18. The CDR3 has 20 amino acids. Per the germline V gene, CDR1 is SGHDN and CDR2 is FVKESK. This CDR3 reads CASSPLGGPSGRSLYNEQFF. Written as DNA, the CDR3 is TGTGCCAGCAGCCCCTTGGGAGGACCTAGCGGGAGATCCCTCTACAATGAGCAGTTCTTC.

This chain uses TRBV5-6 with TRBJ1-4; 8 nucleotides match TRBD1. J was trimmed by 7 bases and V by 4 bases; bases with no gene match: 9. Germline V gives CDR1 SGHDT, CDR2 YYEEEE. This CDR3 has 15 amino acids. CDR3 DNA: TGTGCCAGCAGCCCTTTGGGACAGGCTTTTGAAAAACTGTTTTTT. This gives the protein CASSPLGQAFEKLFF. Full variable domain (missing parts from reference TRBV5-6 and TRBJ1-4): DAGVTQSPTHLIKTRGQQVTLRCSPKSGHDTVSWYQQALGQGPQFIFQYYEEEERQRGNFPDRFSGHQFPNYSSELNVNALLLGDSALYLCASSPLGQAFEKLFFGSGTQLSVL.

The V call is TRBV3-1, the J call TRBJ2-2; TRBD2 is a possible D gene (6 bases). V was shortened by 1 base and J by 2 bases, with 17 bases between the two germline ends. The germline gives CDR1 LGHDT, CDR2 YNNKEL (reference sequence). CDR3 length equals 18 residues. The CDR3 sequence is CASSQGDKAGRNTGELFF. The CDR3 DNA follows: TGTGCCAGCAGCCAAGGAGACAAGGCGGGACGAAACACCGGGGAGCTGTTTTTT.

The rearrangement links TRBV4-1 to TRBJ2-1; tentatively, D is TRBD2 (5 bases). Trimming pared 4 bases from V and 2 bases from J, leaving 18 bases between. CDR3 length: 17 residues. The germline V gene encodes CDR1 MGHRA and CDR2 YSYEKL. The CDR3 coding sequence is TGCGCCAGCAGCCCCTCCTTGGGAGAAGGAGCCTACAATGAGCAGTTCTTC. Encoded protein: CASSPSLGEGAYNEQFF.

The rearrangement joins TRBV7-8 to TRBJ2-5; 10 bases are a match to TRBD2. V lost 0 bases and J lost 4; bases outside the gene matches: 11. Germline V gene sequence: CDR1 SGHVS, CDR2 FQNEAQ. The CDR3 runs 18 residues. CDR3 bases: TGTGCCAGCAGCTTAGCGGTTCGTAGGGGGACTAGCGCAGAGACCCAGTACTTC. Translating gives CASSLAVRRGTSAETQYF. The variable domain in full, completed from reference TRBV7-8 and TRBJ2-5, reads GAGVSQSPRYKVAKRGQDVALRCDPISGHVSLFWYQQALGQGPEFLTYFQNEAQLDKSGLPSDRFFAERPEGSVSTLKIQRTQQEDSAVYLCASSLAVRRGTSAETQYFGPGTRLLVL.

This chain uses TRBV9 with TRBJ1-2; D gene ambiguous. Germline V gene data show CDR1 as SGDLS and CDR2 as YYNGEE. The CDR3 has 13 amino acids. V lost 3 bases to trimming and J lost 9 bases, with 15 bases between them. The CDR3 loop is CASSGPLWGRYTF. DNA for the CDR3: TGTGCCAGCAGCGGGCCCCTTTGGGGTCGCTACACCTTC.

The chain links TRBV15 to TRBJ2-3; no clear D gene. The CDR3 runs 13 residues. Trimming shortened V by 0 bases and J by 6 bases, and 7 bases separated the two germline ends. The germline V gene has CDR1 LNHNV and CDR2 YYDKDF (reference sequence). In DNA form, the CDR3 reads TGTGCCACCAGCAGAGATCTACTGGATACGCAGTATTTT. Its protein product is CATSRDLLDTQYF.

This chain uses TRBV7-2 with TRBJ2-7, with 9 bases fitting TRBD2. The germline gives CDR1 SGHTA, CDR2 FQGNSA. The CDR3 consists of 14 residues. Trimming removed 1 base from V and 7 bases from J; junction bases left unmatched: 5. CDR3 in amino acids: CASSLVAGVGEQYV. CDR3 nucleotides: TGTGCCAGCAGCTTAGTAGCGGGAGTGGGGGAGCAGTACGTC.

This sequence joins TRBV3-1 and TRBJ2-3, with 7 bases lining up with TRBD2. CDR3 length: 14 amino acids. The V gene's germline CDR1 is LGHDT and CDR2 YNNKEL (reference sequence). Unmatched junction bases numbered 3, after V lost 4 bases and J lost 2 bases. CDR3 in amino acids: CASSPRDYTDTQYF. The CDR3 coding sequence is TGTGCCAGCAGCCCCCGGGACTACACAGATACGCAGTATTTT.

This clonotype was seen once. The rearrangement links TRBV15 to TRBJ2-7; D gene unclear. Germline loops: CDR1 LNHNV, CDR2 YYDKDF (reference sequence). The CDR3 has 13 amino acids. Trimming cost V 3 bases and J 0 bases, with 6 bases left between them. The CDR3 sequence is CATSRADSYEQYV. DNA of the CDR3: TGTGCCACCAGCAGGGCAGACTCCTACGAGCAGTACGTC.

The chain is built from TRBV2 and TRBJ2-2; 7 bases match TRBD1. CDR3 length: 15 residues. V shed 5 bases, J shed 6 bases, and the junction held 9 bases outside the gene matches. The germline CDR1 and CDR2 sequences are SNHLY and FYNNEI. Here the CDR3 DNA reads TGTGCCAGCAGTACTGACAGGGAGTTACCCGGGGAGCTGTTTTTT. It yields the protein CASSTDRELPGELFF.

This clonotype was seen just once. The chain carries TRBV27 and TRBJ1-1; a weak D match, TRBD1 (5 bases). Germline CDR1 MNHEY, CDR2 SMNVEV (reference sequence). The germline V and J ends were trimmed by 2 bases and 2 bases, with 15 bases remaining between them. The CDR3 is 16 residues long. The CDR3 DNA reads as TGTGCCAGCAGTTTAGTCGGGGCGAACCGTAACACTGAAGCTTTCTTT. Amino acids: CASSLVGANRNTEAFF.

V and J are TRBV9 and TRBJ2-1, with 9 bases fitting TRBD2. V was pared by 3 bases and J by 8 bases, with 9 bases of the junction left unmatched. Looked up from germline, CDR1 is SGDLS and CDR2 is YYNGEE. The length of the CDR3 is 15 residues. The CDR3 region is CASSEMRGGRDEQFF. CDR3 in DNA: TGTGCCAGCAGCGAGATGCGGGGGGGGAGGGATGAGCAGTTCTTC. The variable domain in full, with the rest retrieved from reference TRBV9 and TRBJ2-1, is DSGVTQTPKHLITATGQRVTLRCSPRSGDLSVYWYQQSLDQGLQFLIQYYNGEERAKGNILERFSAQQFPDLHSELNLSSLELGDSALYFCASSEMRGGRDEQFFGPGTRLTVL.

The rearrangement uses TRBV7-8 and TRBJ1-1, with unresolved D. Between the trimmed V and J ends, which lost 5 bases and 3 bases, there was a span of 13 bases. The CDR3 extends over 14 amino acids. Germline assignment: CDR1 SGHVS and CDR2 FQNEAQ. CDR3 bases: TGTGCCAGCAGCCCTTCCCGGGTGCACACTGAAGCTTTCTTT. This encodes CASSPSRVHTEAFF.